This T cell receptor beta chain was observed in a study of Graves' ophthalmopathy and Graves' hyperthyroidism. This clonotype was counted ten times or more. Researchers took RNA transcripts and amplified TCR beta CDR3 regions from them. The workflow started with a first-round RT-PCR run with HTBI primers and then moved on to a second-round multiplex PCR. MiXCR was run by TCRdb on the multiplex PCR reads, yielding one entry per CDR3 protein. The sample has 1 million to 1.3 million distinct CDR3 sequences, 36% seen once. Hyperthyroidism cases were recent diagnoses of under 2 months' duration in people aged 18 to 65. In this cohort, patients with other autoimmune diseases, uncontrolled infections, pregnancy or lactation were excluded. Reliance was placed on clinical symptoms, serum thyroxine, TRAb, thyroid ultrasound and orbital computed tomography for diagnosis. The sequenced sample was peripheral blood or thyroid tissue (not recorded which). This receptor was taken from an adult man with Graves' hyperthyroidism.

The CDR3 protein is CASNGGHLETQYF. The CDR3 DNA follows: TGTGCCTCTAACGGCGGCCACCTGGAGACCCAGTACTTC. The J gene is TRBJ2-5, the V gene TRBV14; no clear D. Germline V gene data show CDR1 as SGHDN and CDR2 as FVKESK. V gave up 11 bases and J gave up 5 bases, with 18 bases separating them. The CDR3 is made up of 13 amino acids.